This TCR beta chain is from a study of long-term antiretroviral therapy in people with HIV (dated by TCRdb to between 2022 and 2023). Concerning the study at large: The earliest samples were collected approximately a decade before the 2015 WHO recommendation for immediate ART, a period when ART was typically delayed until CD4 counts fell. A retrospective serial study tested whether ART initiation and durable HIV suppression were associated with changes in peripheral blood TRB repertoire composition and diversity. The cohort contributed about 200 cryopreserved PBMC samples from around 33 adults with confirmed HIV infection, collected serially over a mean of approximately six years (range 1-12). Of the roughly 30 participants with HIV, fewer than twelve were female. No cross-contamination during QIAcube processing turned up in test extractions that ran a monoclonal T-cell line alongside around 32 polyclonal samples. The research as a whole found: Starting ART was linked to a significant rise in TRB diversity, yet even after long-term ART the diversity remained significantly lower than in transplant donor controls. Because PBMC availability was limited, only the TCR beta chain was sequenced, with no alpha chain pairing. Expanded TRB clones identified before ART initiation dominated the repertoire across all time points, though the dominance fluctuated and decreased in many PLHIV after ART. Because pre-ART samples had limited cell numbers, unsorted PBMC were profiled rather than sorted CD4+ and CD8+ T cells. The samples span the years 2004 to 2017, and the ART regimens used may be less effective than current regimens. CDR3 length ranges in HIV repertoires were narrower than in controls, and network structure suggested an antigen-experienced repertoire with only a slight naive shift after ART. Inferences about post-ART repertoire changes are limited because no data were available on ART adherence, viral resistance or therapy changes.

The immunoSEQ hsTCRB v3.0 assay was used at survey level resolution to sequence the TRB variable region. The targeted TRB sequencing depth was roughly 40,000-55,000 T-cell genomes per sample. TRB libraries were pooled and sequenced on an Illumina MiSeq using a v3 150-cycle kit. The original methods were these. Repertoire analysis was run in R within a reproducible Nextflow workflow that covered QC, data transformation and analysis. LymphoSeq2, an R package for exploring AIRR-Seq data, was used to implement the custom analyses. A few samples yielding fewer than 5000 total TRB sequences were excluded, leaving over 150 analyzed HIV repertoires. Among the approximately 200 retained HIV repertoires, more than 55 were collected before ART initiation and around 130 after ART initiation. Repertoires were downsampled to 5000 TRB nucleotide sequences, with summary statistics averaged over 100 downsampling iterations. Only TRB sequences with CDR3 regions of at least seven amino acids were retained for analysis. A Shannon entropy-derived clonality score and the Gini coefficient were used to measure diversity. In repertoire networks, the top 5000 CDR3 amino acid sequences were linked whenever an edit distance of one separated two sequences. For TRB CDR3 amino acid sequences, GLIPH2 was used to predict antigen specificity groups and MHC restriction. To flag known associations with CMV, EBV, HIV or tissue antigens, CDR3 amino acid sequences were compared against VDJdb and McPAS-TCR. Pre-ART, post-ART and control groups were compared with Wilcoxon signed-rank tests and Holm-Bonferroni correction. Drawn from immuneACCESS, this table holds only the in-frame rearrangements with V and J called that TCRdb kept. Clones are partly lost; checked studies trace under half to an unresolved V gene and leave the rest unexplained. V, J and clone size derive from that table, while D and trimming were established from the DNA sequence. This sample comprises 25,000 to 35,000 clones, 90% to 97% of them detected only once. Clones ranked in the top ten supply roughly 2.5% of the sample.

Germline trimming: 5 bases from V, 4 bases from J; junction bases outside gene matches: 1. Taken from cysteine to phenylalanine, the CDR3 has 13 residues. The CDR3 DNA has 39 bases and is translated from base 1. The germline V gene yields SGHNT for CDR1 and YENEEA for CDR2. On this clone itself: Its antigen specificity is not known. One base away there is no much larger clone; base qualities are not given.

Participants were included only if at least one PBMC sample before ART initiation and at least two post-ART samples were available. All participants with HIV were treated in the United States of America. Before DNA extraction, cryopreserved samples of roughly 0.85-11 million PBMC were thawed and then washed. At the time of the earliest PBMC sample for each participant with HIV, ages ranged from about 23 to 60 years. PBMC samples from each participant spanned 1-4 timepoints before ART initiation and 2-8 timepoints after ART initiation, with a median of 7 samples. For every participant, serial HIV viral load, CD4+ T-cell count, ART history and demographic data were obtained. A Qiagen kit on a QIAcube was used to extract genomic DNA from unsorted PBMC, with samples processed in batches of 12.

The clonotype originates from a man younger than 45 with HIV. The sequenced sample was unsorted PBMCs, obtained roughly 6.4 years after starting antiretroviral therapy. The sequence is built from TRBV11-3 and TRBJ2-1; 8 junctional bases match TRBD2. The DNA reads TGTGCCAGCAGCACTAGCGGTTACAATGAGCAGTTCTTC. Translated, this gives CASSTSGYNEQFF.